This T cell receptor (beta chain) stems from a study of T cells in Graves' hyperthyroidism and ophthalmopathy. Amplified TCR beta CDR3 regions derived from RNA transcripts. The HTBI primer set drove a first-round RT-PCR of the TCR CDR3. TCRdb fed the multiplex PCR reads into MiXCR, producing one record per CDR3 protein. The sample carries hundreds of thousands of distinct CDR3 sequences, 14% recorded once. This clonotype was recorded many times. CDR1 is SGHDT, CDR2 YYEEEE, per germline. The V and J ends lost 0 bases and 4 bases, in that order; junction bases with no gene match: 5. The length of the CDR3 is 17 residues. Absent ophthalmopathy progression within 18 months defined stable Graves' hyperthyroidism.

The specimen was blood. The chain combines TRBV5-6 with TRBJ2-3, with 13 bases identical to TRBD2. The sequence was obtained from a woman aged 18-29 years with Graves' hyperthyroidism. CDR3 in amino acids: CASSLELAGGIADTQYF. The CDR3 nucleotides read TGTGCCAGCAGCTTGGAACTAGCGGGAGGGATCGCAGATACGCAGTATTTT.